A selection of T cell receptor beta chains follows, all from one sample in a study of shared clonotypes between healthy human individuals. Sequencing used immunoSEQ multiplex PCR; TCRdb keeps in-frame clones, though not all of them. The table records around 2.5 million clones, 93% of them present only once. The sample consisted of naive CD4+ T cells from PBMCs. The receptors originated from a man younger than 35 in good health. Some clones in this sample may be carry-over from other donors' samples. CDR3s include the opening cysteine and the closing phenylalanine or tryptophan. The order of the fields is J gene, V gene, D gene, clone size, CDR3 protein, CDR3 DNA. A D gene is named only where the DNA matches it firmly. Size is stated for part of the rows, as once, few or many counts, or as a class when the clone is expanded.

J gene: TRBJ1-1; V gene: TRBV5-1; D gene: .; clone size: .; CDR3 protein: CASSEDRMNTEAFF; CDR3 DNA: TGCGCCAGCAGCGAGGACAGAATGAACACTGAAGCTTTCTTT
J gene: TRBJ2-3; V gene: TRBV28; D gene: .; clone size: .; CDR3 protein: CASSPEAYTQYF; CDR3 DNA: TGTGCCAGCAGCCCAGAGGCCTATACGCAGTATTTT
J gene: TRBJ2-3; V gene: TRBV29-1; D gene: .; clone size: once; CDR3 protein: CSVAPQGRGDTQYF; CDR3 DNA: TGCAGCGTAGCCCCCCAGGGGCGAGGAGATACGCAGTATTTT
J gene: TRBJ1-1; V gene: TRBV7-6; D gene: TRBD1; clone size: .; CDR3 protein: CASSSTGSTEAFF; CDR3 DNA: TGTGCCAGCAGCTCGACAGGGTCCACTGAAGCTTTCTTT
J gene: TRBJ2-2; V gene: TRBV2; D gene: .; clone size: .; CDR3 protein: CASSPTSLGAGELFF; CDR3 DNA: TGTGCCAGCAGCCCTACTAGTCTCGGCGCCGGGGAGCTGTTTTTT
J gene: TRBJ1-1; V gene: TRBV27; D gene: TRBD1; clone size: .; CDR3 protein: CASSWDRANTEAFF; CDR3 DNA: TGTGCCAGCAGTTGGGACAGGGCGAACACTGAAGCTTTCTTT
J gene: TRBJ1-2; V gene: TRBV11-2; D gene: .; clone size: .; CDR3 protein: CASSLDWAGYTF; CDR3 DNA: TGTGCCAGCAGCTTAGACTGGGCTGGCTACACCTTC
J gene: TRBJ1-2; V gene: TRBV29-1; D gene: TRBD1; clone size: .; CDR3 protein: CSGGQDHGYTF; CDR3 DNA: TGCAGCGGTGGACAGGATCATGGCTACACCTTC
J gene: TRBJ1-2; V gene: TRBV28; D gene: .; clone size: .; CDR3 protein: CASSLFPSQIYGYTF; CDR3 DNA: TGTGCCAGCAGTTTATTCCCCTCCCAAATCTATGGCTACACCTTC
J gene: TRBJ2-5; V gene: TRBV29-1; D gene: .; clone size: .; CDR3 protein: CSVEGGPETQYF; CDR3 DNA: TGCAGCGTTGAGGGGGGGCCAGAGACCCAGTACTTC
J gene: TRBJ2-1; V gene: TRBV6-1; D gene: .; clone size: .; CDR3 protein: CASSELLNRGDYNEQFF; CDR3 DNA: TGTGCCAGCAGTGAACTTCTGAACAGAGGGGATTACAATGAGCAGTTCTTC
J gene: TRBJ2-5; V gene: TRBV7-3; D gene: .; clone size: once; CDR3 protein: CASSSSVQETQYF; CDR3 DNA: TGTGCCAGCAGCTCGTCCGTCCAAGAGACCCAGTACTTC
J gene: TRBJ1-2; V gene: TRBV28; D gene: .; clone size: .; CDR3 protein: CASSFGGTYGYTF; CDR3 DNA: TGTGCCAGCAGTTTTGGTGGAACCTATGGCTACACCTTC
J gene: TRBJ2-7; V gene: TRBV7-9; D gene: .; clone size: .; CDR3 protein: CASSLESGVDEQYF; CDR3 DNA: TGTGCCAGCAGCTTAGAGAGTGGGGTAGACGAGCAGTACTTC
J gene: TRBJ2-1; V gene: TRBV9; D gene: TRBD2; clone size: .; CDR3 protein: CASSFSGAEAEQFF; CDR3 DNA: TGTGCCAGCAGCTTTAGCGGGGCGGAAGCTGAGCAGTTCTTC
J gene: TRBJ2-7; V gene: TRBV5-6; D gene: TRBD2; clone size: .; CDR3 protein: CASSLWGRLAFYEQYF; CDR3 DNA: TGTGCCAGCAGCTTGTGGGGAAGACTAGCGTTCTACGAGCAGTACTTC
J gene: TRBJ1-6; V gene: TRBV28; D gene: .; clone size: .; CDR3 protein: CASRGNSPLHF; CDR3 DNA: TGTGCCAGCAGAGGTAATTCACCCCTCCACTTT
J gene: TRBJ2-7; V gene: TRBV6-6; D gene: TRBD1; clone size: .; CDR3 protein: CASGTDRGLEYEQYF; CDR3 DNA: TGTGCCAGCGGCACGGACAGGGGGCTGGAATACGAGCAGTACTTC
J gene: TRBJ1-4; V gene: TRBV28; D gene: .; clone size: .; CDR3 protein: CASSPLLGMGGEKLFF; CDR3 DNA: TGTGCCAGCAGTCCACTACTAGGGATGGGGGGGGAAAAACTGTTTTTT
J gene: TRBJ2-2; V gene: TRBV4-2; D gene: TRBD1; clone size: .; CDR3 protein: CASSQPRGTGRTGELFF; CDR3 DNA: TGTGCCAGCAGCCAACCAAGAGGGACAGGAAGGACCGGGGAGCTGTTTTTT
J gene: TRBJ2-3; V gene: TRBV7-9; D gene: .; clone size: once; CDR3 protein: CASSLGHHSDTQYF; CDR3 DNA: TGTGCCAGCAGCTTAGGCCATCACTCAGATACGCAGTATTTT
J gene: TRBJ1-4; V gene: TRBV28; D gene: .; clone size: once; CDR3 protein: CASSLAGFEKLFF; CDR3 DNA: TGTGCCAGCAGTTTAGCCGGGTTTGAAAAACTGTTTTTT
J gene: TRBJ1-1; V gene: TRBV30; D gene: TRBD1; clone size: .; CDR3 protein: CAWKHEGAGTEAFF; CDR3 DNA: TGTGCCTGGAAACACGAGGGGGCAGGTACTGAAGCTTTCTTT
J gene: TRBJ1-4; V gene: TRBV14; D gene: .; clone size: once; CDR3 protein: CASSQDRLAAEKLFF; CDR3 DNA: TGTGCCAGCAGCCAAGATAGACTCGCGGCAGAAAAACTGTTTTTT